The 26 T cell receptor beta chains reported below all come from one sample, sequenced in a study of CD8 T cells in ankylosing spondylitis. These receptors lack a known antigen. TCRdb re-called the 5' RACE reads with MiXCR, one entry per CDR3 protein. The sample includes around 480,000 distinct CDR3 sequences, about a sixth of them seen just once. Overall study results and limits: Seemingly characteristic of ankylosing spondylitis blood was a TCR beta motif consisting of 7 or 8 highly homologous variants.

The material sequenced was blood, either unsorted or a sorted T cell fraction (not recorded which). These receptors were collected from a male donor with ankylosing spondylitis.

This clonotype was seen only a few times. This chain links TRBV14 with TRBJ1-1, with a weak D call TRBD1 (5 bases). The CDR3 contains 14 residues. The V and J ends lost 5 bases and 10 bases respectively, with 20 bases between them. Germline V gene sequence: CDR1 SGHDN, CDR2 FVKESK. The CDR3, as DNA: TGTGCCAGCAGCAAAGCCGGGACCGACAAAAGAGCTTTCTTT. Encoded protein: CASSKAGTDKRAFF.

The chain combines TRBV20-1 with TRBJ2-7; D gene unclear. Germline V gene lookup returns CDR1 DFQATT and CDR2 SNEGSKA (reference sequence). V lost 0 bases, J lost 1 base, and 10 bases lay in between. The CDR3 loop spans 14 amino acids. The CDR3 region has the DNA TGCAGTGCTAGAGAGGCCAGGCGTTCCTACGAGCAGTACTTC. The encoded protein is CSAREARRSYEQYF.

This clonotype was counted a few times. The chain has TRBV30 and TRBJ2-7, with 7 bases that match TRBD1. Trimming cost V 1 base and J 2 bases; bases outside gene matches: 8. The length of the CDR3 is 15 residues. Germline V gene sequence: CDR1 GTSNPN, CDR2 SVGIG (reference sequence). The CDR3 region is CAWSGLKGATYEQYF. In DNA, the CDR3 is TGTGCCTGGAGTGGACTAAAGGGGGCTACCTACGAGCAGTACTTC.

This clonotype has ten or more counts. V gene TRBV5-1 combines with J gene TRBJ2-1; 10 bases align to TRBD1. Germline CDR1 and CDR2: SGHRS and YFSETQ. Trimming cost V 3 bases and J 3 bases; bases outside gene matches: 3. CDR3 length: 15 amino acids. The CDR3, as DNA: TGCGCCAGCAGCTCCGGGACAGGGGACTACAATGAGCAGTTCTTC. Its protein product is CASSSGTGDYNEQFF.

This clonotype has at least ten counts. J is TRBJ1-2 and V is TRBV12-3 or TRBV12-4; 7 bases are a match to TRBD1. The trim removed 3 bases at V and 5 bases at J, leaving 6 bases unmatched. This CDR3 spans 14 amino acids. CDR3 DNA: TGTGCCAGCAGTTTGGACAGGAATCCTTATGGCTACACCTTC. It yields the protein CASSLDRNPYGYTF.

This clonotype was counted a few times. The DNA of the CDR3 is TGTGCCAGCAGTTCGCGGACAAATTCTGAAGCTTTCTTT. Translating it yields CASSSRTNSEAFF. The chain links TRBV27 to TRBJ1-1; the D gene is possibly TRBD1 (5 bases). CDR1 is MNHEY and CDR2 is SMNVEV in the germline V gene (reference sequence). There are 13 residues in the CDR3. Between the trimmed V and J ends, which lost 4 bases and 6 bases, there was a span of 12 bases.

The gene calls are TRBV24-1 and TRBJ2-2; D is unresolved. CDR1 and CDR2 (germline): KGHDR, SFDVKD. The CDR3 is 12 residues long. V lost 9 bases and J lost 1, with 5 bases in between. CDR3 sequence: CATGRNTGELFF. For the CDR3, the DNA is TGTGCCACCGGCCGGAACACCGGGGAGCTGTTTTTT.

This rearrangement joins TRBV15 to TRBJ1-5, with a weak D call TRBD1 (6 bases). The CDR3 has 15 amino acids. V lost 9 bases and J 3 bases, leaving 18 bases between the germline ends. From germline, CDR1 is LNHNV and CDR2 YYDKDF (reference sequence). CDR3 DNA: TGTGCCACGGCCTCGGGGGGCAGCAACAATCAGCCCCAGCATTTT. Translating gives CATASGGSNNQPQHF. Full variable domain (missing parts from reference TRBV15 and TRBJ1-5): DAMVIQNPRYQVTQFGKPVTLSCSQTLNHNVMYWYQQKSSQAPKLLFHYYDKDFNNEADTPDNFQSRRPNTSFCFLDIRSPGLGDTAMYLCATASGGSNNQPQHFGDGTRLSIL.

This chain links TRBV3-1 with TRBJ1-2; D unclear. Germline CDR1 is LGHDT and CDR2 is YNNKEL (reference sequence). The CDR3 sequence is 12 residues long. V lost 4 bases to trimming and J lost 4 bases, with 7 bases between them. The CDR3 DNA sequence: TGTGCCAGCAGCCGGCAGCTCTATGGCTACACCTTC. Translating it yields CASSRQLYGYTF.

This clonotype appeared many times. The chain uses TRBV20-1 and TRBJ1-1; D is uncertain. The germline V gene has CDR1 DFQATT and CDR2 SNEGSKA (reference sequence). CDR3 length: 15 residues. Trimming shortened V by 5 bases and J by 2 bases, and 18 bases separated the two germline ends. The CDR3 is CSAVTGRDANTEAFF. The CDR3 nucleotides are TGCAGTGCTGTCACTGGGAGGGATGCCAACACTGAAGCTTTCTTT.

This clonotype was counted a few times. The chain employs TRBV6-6 and TRBJ2-1; 7 bases are shared with TRBD2. This CDR3 region has 12 residues. The germline V gene has CDR1 MNHNY and CDR2 SVGAGI (reference sequence). The J segment lost 14 bases and the V segment lost 6 bases, leaving 10 bases of the junction unmatched. CDR3 loop: CASSPPGEGEFF. As DNA, the CDR3 is TGTGCCAGCAGCCCCCCGGGGGAGGGTGAGTTCTTC.

The chain is built from TRBV6-5 and TRBJ2-1; 8 bases are a match to TRBD2. Germline trimming cut 4 bases from V and 4 bases from J; bases unmatched to any gene: 9. This CDR3 has 16 amino acids. The germline V gene has CDR1 MNHEY and CDR2 SVGAGI. CDR3 nucleotide sequence: TGTGCCAGCAGTTTGTCGGGGGGGGCCGATTACAATGAGCAGTTCTTC. This codes for CASSLSGGADYNEQFF.

The rearrangement links TRBV5-5 to TRBJ2-3; D uncertain. This CDR3 spans 17 amino acids. From germline, CDR1 is SGHKS and CDR2 YYEKEE (reference sequence). V was cut by 1 base and J by 6 bases, with 21 bases left in between. DNA for the CDR3: TGTGCCAGCAGCTTGCTGGGCCGGCACAAGGCCGGCGATACGCAGTATTTT. Translated: CASSLLGRHKAGDTQYF.

This clonotype has more than one count but fewer than ten. The V call is TRBV3-1, the J call TRBJ1-5; D is undetermined. The CDR3 consists of 13 residues. Trimming removed 1 base from V and 5 bases from J, with 6 bases in between. CDR1 and CDR2 (germline): LGHDT, YNNKEL (reference sequence). The CDR3: CASSQGTYQPQHF. In DNA form, the CDR3 reads TGTGCCAGCAGCCAAGGGACGTATCAGCCCCAGCATTTT. Filled out from reference TRBV3-1 and TRBJ1-5, the complete variable domain reads DTAVSQTPKYLVTQMGNDKSIKCEQNLGHDTMYWYKQDSKKFLKIMFSYNNKELIINETVPNRFSPKSPDKAHLNLHINSLELGDSAVYFCASSQGTYQPQHFGDGTRLSIL.

The table lists this clonotype with a few counts. This chain joins TRBV2 and TRBJ1-3; 8 bases are shared with TRBD1. Germline V CDR1 and CDR2: SNHLY, FYNNEI. This CDR3 is 14 amino acids long. With V trimmed by 5 bases and J by 4 bases, 4 bases remained unmatched. The CDR3 spells CASSMTGVGNTIYF. The DNA of the CDR3 is TGTGCCAGCAGTATGACAGGGGTCGGAAACACCATATATTTT. The full variable domain, in which reference TRBV2 and TRBJ1-3 provide the parts outside the CDR3, is EPEVTQTPSHQVTQMGQEVILRCVPISNHLYFYWYRQILGQKVEFLVSFYNNEISEKSEIFDDQFSVERPDGSNFTLKIRSTKLEDSAMYFCASSMTGVGNTIYFGEGSWLTVV.

This clonotype came up a few times. The chain recombines TRBV4-2 with TRBJ2-2; 9 bases fit TRBD2. The length of the CDR3 is 16 residues. From germline, CDR1 is LGHNA and CDR2 YNFKEQ. The J segment lost 7 bases and the V segment lost 0 bases, leaving 6 bases of the junction unmatched. CDR3 sequence reads: CASSQEAGGLDGELFF. The CDR3 DNA follows: TGTGCCAGCAGCCAAGAGGCGGGGGGGCTTGACGGGGAGCTGTTTTTT.

V gene TRBV21-1 combines with J gene TRBJ2-2; the table's D call, TRBD1, was not checked against the DNA. TRBV21-1 corresponds to a pseudogene. This CDR3 is 17 amino acids long. CDR3 in amino acids: CASSKESGGWNTGELFF. In DNA, the CDR3 is TGTGCCAGCAGCAAAGAGTCAGGGGGCTGGAACACCGGGGAGCTGTTTTTT.

A few counts support this clonotype. The rearrangement joins TRBV12-3 or TRBV12-4 to TRBJ1-2; D may be TRBD1 (6 bases). The CDR3 totals 12 residues. The germline V and J ends were trimmed by 3 bases and 7 bases, with 9 bases remaining between them. For the CDR3, the DNA is TGTGCCAGCAGTTTTGGAGGGGGTGGCTACACCTTC. Amino acids: CASSFGGGGYTF.

Of note for this clonotype: Possible read error: a much larger clone is one base away. The rearrangement uses TRBV19 and TRBJ2-7; the match to TRBD1 covers 10 bases. CDR1 is LNHDA, CDR2 SQIVND, per germline (reference sequence). This CDR3 contains 14 residues. The CDR3: CACSVTGTGDEQYF. In DNA, the CDR3 is TGTGCCTGTAGTGTAACCGGGACAGGGGACGAGCAGTACTTC.

This clonotype was seen only a few times. The chain uses TRBV7-9 and TRBJ2-7; perhaps TRBD2 as D (7 bases). Germline V gives CDR1 SEHNR, CDR2 FQNEAQ (reference sequence). The length of the CDR3 is 13 residues. The ends were cut back, 6 bases at V and 6 bases at J, with 15 bases in the middle. CDR3 residues: CASRPAGGAEQYF. The CDR3 nucleotides are TGTGCCAGCAGGCCGGCTGGGGGGGCCGAGCAGTACTTC.

The chain is built from TRBV24-1 and TRBJ2-3; either TRBD1 or TRBD2 may supply D (5 bases each). The CDR3 extends over 16 amino acids. Germline assignment: CDR1 KGHDR and CDR2 SFDVKD. Deletions cut 3 bases from V and 2 bases from J, with 14 bases between. CDR3: CATSDGGRVNTDTQYF. CDR3 coding DNA: TGTGCCACCAGTGATGGGGGACGGGTTAACACAGATACGCAGTATTTT.

The chain recombines TRBV7-3 with TRBJ1-1; maybe TRBD1 (5 bases). The CDR3 loop spans 13 amino acids. Germline V gene data show CDR1 as SGHTA and CDR2 as FQGTGA. Trimming cost V 4 bases and J 5 bases, with 11 bases left between them. The CDR3 DNA is TGTGCCAGCAGCTCGGGGGGAGAGACTGAAGCTTTCTTT. This encodes CASSSGGETEAFF. The full variable domain, rest sourced from reference TRBV7-3 and TRBJ1-1, is GAGVSQTPSNKVTEKGKYVELRCDPISGHTALYWYRQSLGQGPEFLIYFQGTGAADDSGLPNDRFFAVRPEGSVSTLKIQRTERGDSAVYLCASSSGGETEAFFGQGTRLTVV.

This clonotype appeared many times. The chain employs TRBV10-3 and TRBJ2-1, with a possible D match to TRBD1 (6 bases). Looked up from germline, CDR1 is ENHRY and CDR2 is SYGVKD. Trimming shortened V by 6 bases and J by 2 bases, and 14 bases separated the two germline ends. CDR3 length equals 15 residues. In nucleotides, the CDR3 is TGTGCCATCAGCCAGGGGTCTACAGCCTACAATGAGCAGTTCTTC. As protein: CAISQGSTAYNEQFF.

This rearrangement joins TRBV4-1 to TRBJ1-3; no reliable D call. The V end lost 1 base, the J end lost 0 bases, and 10 bases lay between the germline ends. This CDR3 is 16 amino acids long. CDR1 and CDR2 from the germline V gene are MGHRA and YSYEKL. The CDR3 nucleotides are TGCGCCAGCAGCCAAGGATCCCAGGCCTCTGGAAACACCATATATTTT. Translation: CASSQGSQASGNTIYF.

This clonotype has ten or more counts. CDR3: CATSDGTGGSFPQETQYF. The CDR3 DNA is TGTGCCACCAGTGATGGGACAGGGGGTAGCTTTCCCCAAGAGACCCAGTACTTC. The chain joins TRBV24-1 to TRBJ2-5; TRBD1 aligns across 11 bases. The V segment lost 3 bases and the J segment 1 base; nucleotides outside the gene matches: 9. The CDR3 extends over 18 amino acids. Germline CDR1 is KGHDR and CDR2 is SFDVKD.

The chain employs TRBV10-3 and TRBJ1-6, with unresolved D. The CDR3 is 16 residues long. V was pared by 2 bases and J by 7 bases, with 15 bases between. Looked up from germline, CDR1 is ENHRY and CDR2 is SYGVKD. The CDR3 protein is CAISEGLRRSNSPLHF. CDR3 bases: TGTGCCATCAGTGAGGGATTGAGGCGGTCCAATTCACCCCTCCACTTT.